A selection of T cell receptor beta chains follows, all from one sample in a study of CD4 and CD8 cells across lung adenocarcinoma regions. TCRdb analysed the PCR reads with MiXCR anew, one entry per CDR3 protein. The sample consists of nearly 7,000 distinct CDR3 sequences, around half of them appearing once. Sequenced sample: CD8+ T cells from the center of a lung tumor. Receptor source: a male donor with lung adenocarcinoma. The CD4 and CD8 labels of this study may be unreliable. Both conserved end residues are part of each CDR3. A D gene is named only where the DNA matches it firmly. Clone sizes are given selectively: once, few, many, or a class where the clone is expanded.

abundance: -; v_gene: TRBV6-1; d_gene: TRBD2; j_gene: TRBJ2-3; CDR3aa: CASSPGVVAGVADTQYF; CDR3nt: TGTGCCAGCAGTCCCGGAGTTGTAGCGGGAGTGGCAGATACGCAGTATTTT
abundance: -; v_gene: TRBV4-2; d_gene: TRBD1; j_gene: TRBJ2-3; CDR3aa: CASSQERRDREVGTDTQYF; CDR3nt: TGTGCCAGCAGCCAAGAACGACGGGACAGGGAAGTGGGCACAGATACGCAGTATTTT
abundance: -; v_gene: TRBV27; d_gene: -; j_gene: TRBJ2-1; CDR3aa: CASSFGRGQTPYNEQFF; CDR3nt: TGTGCCAGCAGTTTCGGCAGGGGCCAAACACCCTACAATGAGCAGTTCTTC
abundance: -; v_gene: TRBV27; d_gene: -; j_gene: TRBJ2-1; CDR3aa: CASSPGVGRRDEQFF; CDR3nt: TGTGCCAGCAGTCCCGGGGTGGGGAGGAGGGATGAGCAGTTCTTC
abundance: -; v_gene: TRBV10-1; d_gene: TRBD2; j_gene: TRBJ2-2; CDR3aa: CASSEALAGHTGKQFF; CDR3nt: TGCGCCAGCAGTGAAGCACTAGCGGGACACACCGGTAAGCAGTTTTTT
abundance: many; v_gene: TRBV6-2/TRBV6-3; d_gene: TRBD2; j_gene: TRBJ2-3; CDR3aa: CASSYSTRGASGDEDTQYF; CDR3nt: TGTGCCAGCAGTTACTCGACTCGTGGGGCTAGCGGGGATGAAGATACGCAGTATTTT
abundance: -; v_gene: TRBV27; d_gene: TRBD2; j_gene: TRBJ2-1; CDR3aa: CASSAGTSGSHYNEQFF; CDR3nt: TGTGCCAGCAGCGCCGGGACTAGCGGGAGCCACTACAATGAGCAGTTCTTC
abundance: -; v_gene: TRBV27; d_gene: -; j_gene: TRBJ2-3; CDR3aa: CASSGRGGGDQDTQYF; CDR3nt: TGTGCCAGCAGTGGCCGCGGGGGCGGAGACCAAGATACGCAGTATTTT
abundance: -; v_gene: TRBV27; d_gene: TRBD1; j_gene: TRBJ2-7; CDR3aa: CASSLLGQGFLEQYF; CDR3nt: TGTGCCAGCAGTTTACTGGGACAGGGGTTCCTCGAGCAGTACTTC
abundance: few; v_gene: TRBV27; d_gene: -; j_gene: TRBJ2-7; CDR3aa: CASSPGTCATDTQYF; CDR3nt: TGTGCCAGCAGTCCGGGGACTTGCGCCACAGATACGCAGTACTTC
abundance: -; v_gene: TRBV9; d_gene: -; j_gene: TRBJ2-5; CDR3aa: CASSPRQSPGETQYF; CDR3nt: TGTGCCAGCAGCCCTCGCCAGTCTCCCGGGGAGACCCAGTACTTC
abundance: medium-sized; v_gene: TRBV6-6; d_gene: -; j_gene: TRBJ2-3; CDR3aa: CASTLESGDTQYF; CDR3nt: TGTGCCAGCACTCTAGAGAGTGGGGATACGCAGTATTTT
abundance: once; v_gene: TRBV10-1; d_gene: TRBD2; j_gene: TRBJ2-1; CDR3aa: CASSRTSGRAQETQFF; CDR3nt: TGCGCCAGCAGCCGGACTAGCGGGAGGGCGCAGGAGACCCAGTTCTTC
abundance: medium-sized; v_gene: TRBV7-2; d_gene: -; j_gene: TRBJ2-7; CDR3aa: CASSPHRNEQYF; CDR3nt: TGTGCCAGCAGCCCTCACAGGAACGAGCAGTACTTC
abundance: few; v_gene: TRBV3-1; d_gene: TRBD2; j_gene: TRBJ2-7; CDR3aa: CASSESGSYPWEQYF; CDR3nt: TGTGCCAGCAGCGAAAGCGGGAGCTATCCATGGGAGCAGTACTTC
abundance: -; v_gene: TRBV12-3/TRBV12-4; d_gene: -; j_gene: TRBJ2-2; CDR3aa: CASSSAGTRNTGELFF; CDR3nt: TGTGCCAGCAGTTCCGCCGGGACACGGAACACCGGGGAGCTGTTTTTT
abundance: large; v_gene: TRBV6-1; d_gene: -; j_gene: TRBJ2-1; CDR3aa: CASSEPATVSYNEQFF; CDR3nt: TGTGCCAGCAGTGAGCCAGCGACTGTATCCTACAATGAGCAGTTCTTC
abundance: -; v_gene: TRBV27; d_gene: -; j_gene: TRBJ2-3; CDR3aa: CARRIGGAWADTQYF; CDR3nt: TGTGCCAGGAGGATCGGGGGCGCCTGGGCAGATACGCAGTATTTC
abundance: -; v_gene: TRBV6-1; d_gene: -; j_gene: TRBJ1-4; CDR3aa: CASRAGNAGEKLFF; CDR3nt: TGTGCCAGCAGAGCCGGGAACGCGGGTGAAAAACTGTTTTTT
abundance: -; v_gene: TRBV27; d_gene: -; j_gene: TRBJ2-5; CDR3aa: CASRRKPGETQYF; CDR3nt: TGTGCCAGCCGTCGAAAACCGGGGGAGACCCAGTACTTC
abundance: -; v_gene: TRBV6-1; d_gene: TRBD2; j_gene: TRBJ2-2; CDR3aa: CATASGRAFTGELFF; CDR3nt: TGTGCCACCGCTAGCGGGAGGGCCTTTACCGGGGAGCTGTTTTTT
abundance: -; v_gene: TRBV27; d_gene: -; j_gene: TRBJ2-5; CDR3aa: CAGWGRGRESQFF; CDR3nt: TGTGCGGGCTGGGGGCGGGGGCGGGAGTCCCAGTTTTTC
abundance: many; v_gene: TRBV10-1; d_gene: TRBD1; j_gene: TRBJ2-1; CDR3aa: CASSERTGWGEQFF; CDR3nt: TGCGCCAGCAGTGAAAGGACAGGGTGGGGTGAGCAGTTCTTC
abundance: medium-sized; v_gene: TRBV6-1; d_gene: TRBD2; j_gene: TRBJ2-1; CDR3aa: CASSRTSGAYEQFF; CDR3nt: TGTGCCAGCAGTCGGACTAGCGGGGCCTACGAGCAGTTCTTC
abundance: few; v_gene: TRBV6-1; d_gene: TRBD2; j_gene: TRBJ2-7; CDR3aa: CASTRAGDHEQYF; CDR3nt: TGTGCCAGCACTCGAGCGGGAGACCACGAGCAGTACTTC
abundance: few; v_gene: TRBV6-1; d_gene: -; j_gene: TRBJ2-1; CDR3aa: CASSEYALASSYEQFF; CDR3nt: TGTGCCAGCAGTGAATATGCGCTAGCCAGCTCCTACGAGCAGTTCTTC
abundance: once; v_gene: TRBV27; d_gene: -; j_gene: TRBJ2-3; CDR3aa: CVGSQAAGSDAQYF; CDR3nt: TGTGTCGGCAGTCAGGCTGCAGGATCAGATGCGCAGTATTTC
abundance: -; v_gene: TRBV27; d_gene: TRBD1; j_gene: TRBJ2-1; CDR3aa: CASSSEDRRINEQFF; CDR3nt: TGTGCCAGCAGTTCAGAGGACAGGAGGATCAATGAGCAGTTCTTC
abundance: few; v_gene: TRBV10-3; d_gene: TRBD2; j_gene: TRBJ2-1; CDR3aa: CAISERPSGRADVDNEQFF; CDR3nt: TGTGCCATCAGTGAAAGGCCTAGCGGGAGGGCCGATGTGGACAATGAGCAGTTCTTC
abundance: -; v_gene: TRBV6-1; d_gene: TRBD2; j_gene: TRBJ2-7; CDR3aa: CASSEMGTGGRDPDTQYF; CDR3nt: TGTGCCAGCAGTGAAATGGGGACTGGCGGGAGGGACCCAGATACGCAGTACTTC
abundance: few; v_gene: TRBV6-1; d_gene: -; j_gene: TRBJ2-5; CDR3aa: CASSDRGQGTQYF; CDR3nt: TGTGCCAGCAGTGACAGGGGTCAGGGGACCCAGTACTTC
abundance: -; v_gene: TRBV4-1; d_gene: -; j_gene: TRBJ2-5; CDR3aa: CARGHGHGGQETQYF; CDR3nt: TGCGCCAGGGGCCACGGGCACGGGGGCCAAGAGACCCAGTACTTC
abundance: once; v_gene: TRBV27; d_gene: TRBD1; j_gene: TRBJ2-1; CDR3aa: CASSGRGKKAQSF; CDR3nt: TGTGCCAGCAGTGGCAGGGGGAAAAAGGCCCAGTCTTTC
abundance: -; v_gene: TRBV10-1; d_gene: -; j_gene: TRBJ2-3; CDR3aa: CASSESTRADTQYF; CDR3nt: TGCGCCAGCAGTGAGTCGACTCGTGCAGATACGCAGTATTTT
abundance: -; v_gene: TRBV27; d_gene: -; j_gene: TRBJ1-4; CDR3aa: CASSLGRLNEKLFF; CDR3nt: TGTGCCAGCAGTTTAGGCCGGCTTAATGAAAAACTGTTTTTT
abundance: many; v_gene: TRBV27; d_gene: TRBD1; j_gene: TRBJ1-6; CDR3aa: CASSLSRTGETSPLHF; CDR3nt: TGTGCCAGCAGTCTAAGTAGGACAGGGGAAACTTCACCCCTCCACTTT
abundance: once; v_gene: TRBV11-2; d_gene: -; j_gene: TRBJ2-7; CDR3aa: CASSRSYEQYF; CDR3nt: TGTGCCAGCAGCCGATCCTACGAGCAGTACTTC
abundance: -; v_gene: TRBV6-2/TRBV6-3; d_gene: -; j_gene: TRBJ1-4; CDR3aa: CASGATNEKLFF; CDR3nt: TGTGCCAGCGGAGCAACTAATGAAAAACTGTTTTTT
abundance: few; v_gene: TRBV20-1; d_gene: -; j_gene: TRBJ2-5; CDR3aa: CSARRETQYF; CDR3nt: TGCAGTGCTAGGCGAGAGACCCAGTACTTC
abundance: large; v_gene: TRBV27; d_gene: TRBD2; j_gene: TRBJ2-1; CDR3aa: CASSSRLAGGIDEQFF; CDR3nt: TGTGCCAGCAGTTCCAGACTAGCGGGAGGGATAGATGAGCAGTTCTTC
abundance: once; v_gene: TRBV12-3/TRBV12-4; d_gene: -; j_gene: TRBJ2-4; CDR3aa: CASSYQGTAAKNIQYF; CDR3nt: TGTGCCAGCAGTTACCAAGGGACGGCAGCCAAAAACATTCAGTACTTC
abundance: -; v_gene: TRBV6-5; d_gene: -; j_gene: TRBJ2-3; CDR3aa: CASSYLSGGQNNEQYF; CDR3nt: TGTGCCAGCAGTTACTTGTCAGGAGGACAGAACAATGAGCAGTATTTC
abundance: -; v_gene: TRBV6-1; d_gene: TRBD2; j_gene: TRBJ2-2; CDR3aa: CASSAGTTVNTGALYF; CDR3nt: TGTGCCAGCAGCGCCGGGACTACCGTCAACACCGGTGCGCTGTATTTT